These 19 T cell receptor beta chains were sequenced from one sample in a study of blood T cell repertoires in COVID-19. The table came from immunoSEQ multiplex PCR; TCRdb's copy has only in-frame clones and leaves some out. The repertoire includes approximately 70,000 clones, roughly nine tenths of them detected once, and around 3.7% sits in the top ten. Sequencing input: peripheral blood. The receptor set was obtained from a woman aged 45-60 years with COVID-19, enrolled during active disease.

V is TRBV2 and J is TRBJ1-1; no clear D gene. Germline V gives CDR1 SNHLY, CDR2 FYNNEI. This CDR3 spans 17 amino acids. V shed 4 bases and J shed 3 bases, with 21 bases lying between them. The CDR3 DNA reads TGTGCCAGCAGTGGTCCTTCTTCCTCGTACTTGTACACTGAAGCTTTCTTT. Translating it yields CASSGPSSSYLYTEAFF.

CDR3 sequence (DNA): TGTGCCAGTAGTCCGTCTGGGAGGGGAACTGAAGCTTTCTTT. Residues: CASSPSGRGTEAFF. This chain links TRBV19 with TRBJ1-1; D is possibly TRBD1 (5 bases). CDR1 is LNHDA and CDR2 is SQIVND in the germline V gene (reference sequence). The V and J ends lost 5 bases and 5 bases respectively, with 15 bases between them. The CDR3 is made up of 14 amino acids.

The chain is built from TRBV28 and TRBJ2-1; 8 bases fit TRBD1. Per germline, CDR1 MDHEN and CDR2 SYDVKM. The CDR3 contains 14 residues. V shed 8 bases and J 8 bases; nucleotides not matched to a gene: 11. The CDR3: CASLPGTGPHEQFF. DNA for the CDR3: TGTGCCAGCCTTCCCGGGACAGGACCTCATGAGCAGTTCTTC. The variable domain in full, completed from reference TRBV28 and TRBJ2-1, reads DVKVTQSSRYLVKRTGEKVFLECVQDMDHENMFWYRQDPGLGLRLIYFSYDVKMKEKGDIPEGYSVSREKKERFSLILESASTNQTSMYLCASLPGTGPHEQFFGPGTRLTVL.

This chain connects TRBV21-1 to TRBJ2-7; the table gives TRBD2 as D, unverified against the DNA. TRBV21-1 is a pseudogene. The CDR3 length is 17 residues. The CDR3 DNA reads TGTGCCAGCAGCAAAGGAGGGAGTTACGGGGGGGCCTACGAGCAGTACTTC. Amino acid sequence: CASSKGGSYGGAYEQYF.

In its sample, this clone was seen once. For the CDR3, the DNA is TGTGCCAGCAGCAACCGGGACGGGACTTCCTACGAGCAGTACTTC. Protein sequence: CASSNRDGTSYEQYF. This chain links TRBV6-6 with TRBJ2-7, with D perhaps matching TRBD2 (6 bases). Germline CDR1 MNHNY, CDR2 SVGAGI (reference sequence). V dropped 6 bases and J dropped 1 base, with 16 bases sitting between them. The CDR3 is 15 residues long.

The chain carries TRBV5-6 and TRBJ2-3, with 9 bases aligning to TRBD2. V trimming: 3 bases; J trimming: 0 bases; junction bases outside the gene matches: 5. The germline V gene has CDR1 SGHDT and CDR2 YYEEEE. The CDR3 runs 16 residues. The CDR3 coding sequence is TGTGCCAGCAGCTCACTAGCGGGTAGAAGCACAGATACGCAGTATTTT. This codes for CASSSLAGRSTDTQYF.

The chain links TRBV11-2 to TRBJ1-5; the match to TRBD1 covers 8 bases. V was pared by 1 base and J by 8 bases, with 4 bases of the junction left unmatched. The length of the CDR3 is 14 residues. Germline V CDR1 and CDR2: SGHAT, FQNNGV. CDR3 loop: CASSLGTGSEPQHF. CDR3 bases: TGTGCCAGCAGCTTAGGGACAGGGTCGGAGCCCCAGCATTTT.

This clone was recorded once. The V gene is TRBV30, the J gene TRBJ2-3; 12 bases are a match to TRBD2. Germline V gene lookup returns CDR1 GTSNPN and CDR2 SVGIG (reference sequence). Trimming cost V 2 bases and J 6 bases; bases outside gene matches: 3. This CDR3 spans 14 amino acids. As DNA, the CDR3 is TGTGCCTGGAGTAAGCTAGCGGGAGGGGATACGCAGTATTTT. This sequence encodes CAWSKLAGGDTQYF.

The DNA of the CDR3 is TGTGCCAGCAGACGGAGAGTAAACACTGAAGCTTTCTTT. It specifies CASRRRVNTEAFF. This chain uses TRBV27 with TRBJ1-1; no firm D call. Germline CDR1 MNHEY, CDR2 SMNVEV (reference sequence). The V and J ends lost 6 bases and 2 bases respectively, with 10 bases between them. This CDR3 spans 13 amino acids.

CDR3 protein: CASSASGIGSYNEQFF. CDR3 DNA sequence: TGTGCCAGCAGTGCATCAGGGATTGGCTCCTACAATGAGCAGTTCTTC. This chain links TRBV6-4 with TRBJ2-1; maybe TRBD1 (5 bases). Between the trimmed V and J ends, which lost 4 bases and 0 bases, there was a span of 13 bases. The CDR3 consists of 16 residues. Germline CDR1 reads MRHNA; CDR2 reads SNTAGT.

This clone was detected a few times. V and J are TRBV9 and TRBJ2-1; D is unclear. V dropped 0 bases and J dropped 9 bases, with 13 bases sitting between them. The CDR3 runs to 14 residues. From germline, CDR1 is SGDLS and CDR2 YYNGEE. The DNA of the CDR3 is TGTGCCAGCAGCGTAGGAGGCGAAGGCGGTGAGCAGTTCTTC. Amino acid sequence: CASSVGGEGGEQFF.

The chain combines TRBV9 with TRBJ2-3; tentatively, D is TRBD1 (6 bases). The CDR3 consists of 14 residues. CDR1 is SGDLS and CDR2 is YYNGEE in the germline V gene. Trimming shortened V by 0 bases and J by 6 bases, and 11 bases separated the two germline ends. This CDR3 is CASSVAAQGDTQYF. DNA of the CDR3: TGTGCCAGCAGCGTAGCGGCTCAGGGGGATACGCAGTATTTT.

The genes are TRBV5-4 and TRBJ2-2, with D maybe TRBD2 (5 bases). Per germline, CDR1 SGHNT and CDR2 YYREEE (reference sequence). The CDR3 spans 15 residues. Trimming took 0 bases from V and 1 from J, leaving 7 bases between them. CDR3 sequence (DNA): TGTGCCAGCAGCTTGGCCGGACTGAACACCGGGGAGCTGTTTTTT. This translates into CASSLAGLNTGELFF.

This chain uses TRBV10-3 with TRBJ2-4; D unresolved. This CDR3 contains 16 residues. Germline V gives CDR1 ENHRY, CDR2 SYGVKD. V was trimmed by 0 bases and J by 3 bases, leaving 12 bases between them. The CDR3 reads CAISESSGAFKNIQYF. The CDR3, as DNA: TGTGCCATCAGTGAGTCGAGTGGAGCGTTCAAAAACATTCAGTACTTC.

The genes are TRBV6-2 or TRBV6-3 and TRBJ2-7; tentatively, D is TRBD2 (5 bases). CDR1 MNHEY and CDR2 SVGEGT come from the germline V gene. The CDR3 sequence is 14 residues long. V lost 6 bases and J lost 0, with 12 bases in between. CDR3 region: CASSRPGTSYEQYF. As DNA, the CDR3 is TGTGCCAGCAGCCGTCCGGGAACCTCCTACGAGCAGTACTTC.

The V gene is TRBV5-4, the J gene TRBJ2-2; 9 bases agree with TRBD2. V trimming: 2 bases; J trimming: 8 bases; junction bases outside the gene matches: 7. The CDR3 consists of 15 residues. Germline CDR1 is SGHNT and CDR2 is YYREEE (reference sequence). CDR3 coding DNA: TGTGCCAGCAGCTTAGCGGGAGGTCGTTCGGGGGAGCTGTTTTTT. Translation gives CASSLAGGRSGELFF.

The CDR3, as DNA: TGTGCCAGCTCACCGGGACTTCGGACCGGGGAGCTGTTTTTT. Its protein is CASSPGLRTGELFF. J is TRBJ2-2 and V is TRBV18; perhaps TRBD2 as D (6 bases). The CDR3 is made up of 14 amino acids. With 3 bases removed from V and 5 bases from J, the gap between germline ends came to 10 bases. Germline CDR1 KGHSH, CDR2 LQKENI.

This clone was observed once. This rearrangement joins TRBV30 to TRBJ1-2, with D perhaps matching TRBD1 (6 bases). Looked up from germline, CDR1 is GTSNPN and CDR2 is SVGIG (reference sequence). The CDR3 is 14 amino acids. V lost 3 bases and J 4 bases, leaving 15 bases between the germline ends. The CDR3, as DNA: TGTGCCTGGAGCAGGGGTCGAGGGATCTATGGCTACACCTTC. Translation: CAWSRGRGIYGYTF.

This clone was seen a single time. The chain carries TRBV10-3 and TRBJ2-7; possibly TRBD2 for D (5 bases). The ends were cut back, 2 bases at V and 6 bases at J, with 8 bases in the middle. The CDR3 totals 12 residues. From germline, CDR1 is ENHRY and CDR2 SYGVKD. The CDR3 DNA sequence: TGTGCCATCAGTGAGAGAGGGAGCGAGCAGTACTTC. Translation: CAISERGSEQYF.